This T cell receptor (beta chain) derives from a study of Ad26.COV2.S vaccination and SARS-CoV-2 variants. The protocol was immunoSEQ multiplex PCR, while the TCRdb copy is restricted to in-frame clones and leaves out a portion. The repertoire consists of over 130,000 clones, with roughly 89% occurring once and the leading ten covering approximately 5%. The CDR3 sequence runs 12 residues, both termini included. Findings of the study overall: It was found that vaccine and placebo recipients had similar non-spike TCR breadth.

This clone has just a few counts. The antigen remains undetermined. The CDR3 ends on some other residue instead of the conserved phenylalanine or tryptophan, so this is likely a read error. It is unclear where the CDR3 begins or ends on the DNA, so no DNA is shown, and the CDR3 is as TCRdb lists it. The rearrangement joins TRBV21-1 to TRBJ1-4; TRBD1 reflects the table's D call only, with no check against the DNA. TRBV21-1 is termed a pseudogene. The sequences come from peripheral blood, collected after recovery from COVID-19. The TCR originated in a human donor who had recovered from COVID-19. The CDR3 reads CASSKVGGQGTG.